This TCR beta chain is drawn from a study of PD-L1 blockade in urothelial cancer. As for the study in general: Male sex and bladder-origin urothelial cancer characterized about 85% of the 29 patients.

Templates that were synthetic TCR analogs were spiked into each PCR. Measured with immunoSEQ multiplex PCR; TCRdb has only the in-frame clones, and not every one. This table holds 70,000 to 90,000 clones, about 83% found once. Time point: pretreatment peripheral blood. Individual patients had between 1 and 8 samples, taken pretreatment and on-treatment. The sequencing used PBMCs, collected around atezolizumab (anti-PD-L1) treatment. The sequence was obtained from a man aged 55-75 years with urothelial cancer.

The CDR3 is CASSEESYSGNTIYF. The CDR3 region has the DNA TGTGCCAGCAGTGAAGAGTCCTACTCTGGAAACACCATATATTTT. The V call is TRBV2, the J call TRBJ1-3; D unclear. The CDR3 runs to 15 residues. V gave up 1 base and J gave up 0 bases, with 7 bases separating them. Germline V gene lookup returns CDR1 SNHLY and CDR2 FYNNEI.